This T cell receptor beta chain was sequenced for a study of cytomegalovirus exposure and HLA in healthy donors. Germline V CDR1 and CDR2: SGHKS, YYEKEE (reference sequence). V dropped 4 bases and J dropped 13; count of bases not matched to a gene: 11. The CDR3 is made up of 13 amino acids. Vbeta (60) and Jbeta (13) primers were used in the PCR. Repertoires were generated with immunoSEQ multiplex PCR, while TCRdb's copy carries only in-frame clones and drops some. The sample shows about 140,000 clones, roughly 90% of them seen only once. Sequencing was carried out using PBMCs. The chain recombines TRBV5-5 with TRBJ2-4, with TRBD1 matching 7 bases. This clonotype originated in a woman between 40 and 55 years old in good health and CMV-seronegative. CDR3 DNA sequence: TGTGCCAGCAGCGCAGAGAGGGACAGTCGCCAGTACTTC. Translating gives CASSAERDSRQYF.